Below, 28 T cell receptor beta chains from the same sample are listed, as sequenced in a study of blood T cell repertoires in COVID-19. Assay used: immunoSEQ multiplex PCR; TCRdb lists only in-frame clones, some missing. The table lists about 94,000 clones, roughly 80% of them singletons, with 15% to 20% in the top ten. The sample comprised peripheral blood. These receptor sequences come from a human donor in a cohort sampled during active COVID-19.

The genes are TRBV11-3 and TRBJ1-6; 8 nucleotides line up with TRBD1. The CDR3 loop spans 19 amino acids. V shed 5 bases, J shed 1 base, and the junction held 13 bases outside the gene matches. Germline V gene sequence: CDR1 SGHNT, CDR2 YENEEA. The chain's CDR3 is CASSQEPGRGRSYNSPLHF. The CDR3 DNA reads as TGTGCCAGCAGCCAAGAGCCAGGCAGGGGGCGTTCCTATAATTCACCCCTCCACTTT.

The chain recombines TRBV5-1 with TRBJ1-1; possible D gene TRBD1, 6 bases. The germline V and J ends were trimmed by 5 bases and 4 bases, with 15 bases remaining between them. Germline V CDR1 and CDR2: SGHRS, YFSETQ. The CDR3 loop spans 14 amino acids. DNA for the CDR3: TGCGCCAGCAGTTTCCGAGACAGGCCCACTGAAGCTTTCTTT. This sequence encodes CASSFRDRPTEAFF.

The genes are TRBV6-5 and TRBJ2-7, with D perhaps TRBD2 (6 bases). The germline V and J ends were trimmed by 4 bases and 1 base, with 11 bases remaining between them. This CDR3 contains 14 residues. Germline assignment: CDR1 MNHEY and CDR2 SVGAGI. The CDR3 reads CASSFWDSSYEQYF. Here the CDR3 DNA reads TGTGCCAGCAGTTTTTGGGACTCGTCCTACGAGCAGTACTTC.

The chain has TRBV21-1 and TRBJ2-7; TRBD2 is the table's D call and was not checked against the DNA. TRBV21-1 is flagged as a pseudogene. CDR3 length: 16 residues. The CDR3 reads CASTANRRGPSYEQYF. CDR3 DNA sequence: TGTGCCAGCACCGCAAACAGGCGGGGTCCCTCCTACGAGCAGTACTTC.

The J gene is TRBJ2-7, the V gene TRBV5-1; 9 nucleotides line up with TRBD1. V shed 7 bases and J 3 bases; nucleotides not matched to a gene: 5. This CDR3 region has 13 residues. CDR1 is SGHRS, CDR2 YFSETQ, per germline. CDR3 bases: TGCGCCAGCCCTGGGACAGGGATCTACGAGCAGTACTTC. It codes for CASPGTGIYEQYF.

This chain connects TRBV29-1 to TRBJ1-1; D gene ambiguous. CDR1 is SQVTM and CDR2 is ANQGSEA in the germline V gene. Deletions cut 3 bases from V and 1 base from J, with 6 bases between. CDR3 size: 12 residues. DNA for the CDR3: TGCAGCGTTGACGCGGGGAACACTGAAGCTTTCTTT. Its translation: CSVDAGNTEAFF.

For this clone: Other DNA sequences in this sample translate to the same CDR3. The J gene is TRBJ1-5, the V gene TRBV5-5; 7 bases match TRBD1. J lost 4 bases, V lost 4 bases, and 5 bases had no gene match. Per the germline V gene, CDR1 is SGHKS and CDR2 is YYEKEE (reference sequence). The CDR3 extends over 14 amino acids. The chain's CDR3 is CASSGQTGNQPQHF. Written as DNA, the CDR3 is TGTGCCAGCAGCGGACAGACAGGGAATCAGCCCCAGCATTTT.

This clone was observed a handful of times. The chain carries TRBV11-3 and TRBJ2-1; 10 nucleotides align to TRBD2. This CDR3 has 14 residues. V was pared by 4 bases and J by 4 bases, with 1 base of the junction left unmatched. The germline V gene has CDR1 SGHNT and CDR2 YENEEA. CDR3 in amino acids: CASSYSGGYNEQFF. The CDR3 DNA is TGTGCCAGCAGCTATAGCGGGGGGTACAATGAGCAGTTCTTC.

V usage is TRBV28 and J usage is TRBJ2-5, with TRBD1 matching 10 bases. Germline V gene sequence: CDR1 MDHEN, CDR2 SYDVKM. V lost 0 bases, J lost 5 bases, and 3 bases stayed unmatched. This CDR3 region has 15 residues. The CDR3 loop is CASSLWGTGVETQYF. The CDR3 DNA reads as TGTGCCAGCAGTTTATGGGGGACAGGGGTGGAGACCCAGTACTTC. The variable domain in full, completed from reference TRBV28 and TRBJ2-5, reads DVKVTQSSRYLVKRTGEKVFLECVQDMDHENMFWYRQDPGLGLRLIYFSYDVKMKEKGDIPEGYSVSREKKERFSLILESASTNQTSMYLCASSLWGTGVETQYFGPGTRLLVL.

This chain joins TRBV7-9 and TRBJ2-7; 9 nucleotides agree with TRBD2. From germline, CDR1 is SEHNR and CDR2 FQNEAQ (reference sequence). V trimming: 1 base; J trimming: 4 bases; junction bases outside the gene matches: 8. The CDR3 length is 16 residues. The CDR3 nucleotides are TGTGCCAGCAGCTTAGGCCTAGCGGGATACGGGTACGAGCAGTACTTC. Protein sequence: CASSLGLAGYGYEQYF.

The V and J genes are TRBV7-8 and TRBJ2-7; 9 positions match TRBD1. The CDR3 is made up of 15 amino acids. V was pared by 1 base and J by 5 bases, with 6 bases of the junction left unmatched. Germline V gives CDR1 SGHVS, CDR2 FQNEAQ. CDR3 sequence: CASSLDSTGGHEQYF. The CDR3 DNA sequence: TGTGCCAGCAGCTTAGACTCGACAGGGGGGCACGAGCAGTACTTC. The whole variable domain, remainder taken from reference TRBV7-8 and TRBJ2-7, is GAGVSQSPRYKVAKRGQDVALRCDPISGHVSLFWYQQALGQGPEFLTYFQNEAQLDKSGLPSDRFFAERPEGSVSTLKIQRTQQEDSAVYLCASSLDSTGGHEQYFGPGTRLTVT.

The rearrangement joins TRBV28 to TRBJ2-7; TRBD1 aligns across 7 bases. The CDR3 is 13 residues long. After removal of 6 bases from V and 1 base from J, the junction contained 3 bases not matched to a gene. Germline values: CDR1 MDHEN, CDR2 SYDVKM. The CDR3 reads CASRGQASYEQYF. In nucleotides, the CDR3 is TGTGCCAGCAGAGGACAGGCGTCCTACGAGCAGTACTTC.

V usage is TRBV13 and J usage is TRBJ2-1, with 13 bases lining up with TRBD2. V was clipped by 5 bases and J by 5 bases; unmatched bases: 3. This CDR3 region has 15 residues. Germline-derived CDR1 and CDR2 are PRHDT and FYEKMQ (reference sequence). This CDR3 is CASSAGTSGNNEQFF. In DNA, the CDR3 is TGTGCCAGCAGCGCAGGGACTAGCGGGAACAATGAGCAGTTCTTC. Full variable domain (remainder filled in from reference TRBV13 and TRBJ2-1): AAGVIQSPRHLIKEKRETATLKCYPIPRHDTVYWYQQGPGQDPQFLISFYEKMQSDKGSIPDRFSAQQFSDYHSELNMSSLELGDSALYFCASSAGTSGNNEQFFGPGTRLTVL.

CDR3 sequence (DNA): TGCGCCAGCAGCTATGGTTCGGGTCGTGGGGAGACCCAGTACTTC. Translation gives CASSYGSGRGETQYF. This chain connects TRBV5-1 to TRBJ2-5; the D is unclear. The V gene's germline CDR1 is SGHRS and CDR2 YFSETQ. V was cut by 3 bases and J by 5 bases, with 17 bases left in between. This CDR3 is built from 15 residues.

The V and J genes are TRBV5-1 and TRBJ2-5; TRBD2 matches 14 bases. CDR3 size: 18 residues. The germline CDR1 and CDR2 sequences are SGHRS and YFSETQ. The V gene end was trimmed by 1 base and the J gene end by 5 bases; junction bases not matched to a gene: 10. This CDR3 is CASSLPGTSGSRRETQYF. CDR3 nucleotides: TGCGCCAGCAGCTTGCCCGGGACTAGCGGGAGCCGGAGGGAGACCCAGTACTTC. The full variable domain, its missing parts supplied by reference TRBV5-1 and TRBJ2-5, is KAGVTQTPRYLIKTRGQQVTLSCSPISGHRSVSWYQQTPGQGLQFLFEYFSETQRNKGNFPGRFSGRQFSNSRSEMNVSTLELGDSALYLCASSLPGTSGSRRETQYFGPGTRLLVL.

The V and J genes are TRBV2 and TRBJ2-5; D is perhaps TRBD2 (5 bases). V dropped 5 bases and J dropped 5 bases, with 24 bases sitting between them. Germline loops: CDR1 SNHLY, CDR2 FYNNEI. The CDR3 extends over 17 amino acids. CDR3 coding DNA: TGTGCCAGCAGTCCCCTCGCATTAACGGGCTGGGAGGAGACCCAGTACTTC. Encoded protein: CASSPLALTGWEETQYF. Full variable domain (remainder filled in from reference TRBV2 and TRBJ2-5): EPEVTQTPSHQVTQMGQEVILRCVPISNHLYFYWYRQILGQKVEFLVSFYNNEISEKSEIFDDQFSVERPDGSNFTLKIRSTKLEDSAMYFCASSPLALTGWEETQYFGPGTRLLVL.

The rearrangement links TRBV5-1 to TRBJ2-7, with a weak D call TRBD2 (6 bases). There are 14 residues in the CDR3. The germline CDR1 and CDR2 sequences are SGHRS and YFSETQ. V was cut by 0 bases and J by 4 bases, with 11 bases left in between. CDR3 in amino acids: CASSLGMTSYEQYF. The CDR3, as DNA: TGCGCCAGCAGCTTGGGAATGACTAGTTACGAGCAGTACTTC.

The chain recombines TRBV14 with TRBJ2-7; D ambiguous. From germline, CDR1 is SGHDN and CDR2 FVKESK. This CDR3 has 14 amino acids. Between the trimmed V and J ends, which lost 2 bases and 3 bases, there was a span of 11 bases. CDR3 amino acids: CASSQRGDNYEQYF. CDR3 nucleotides: TGTGCCAGCAGCCAACGTGGTGACAACTACGAGCAGTACTTC.

The chain employs TRBV19 and TRBJ1-6; 9 nucleotides line up with TRBD1. The V gene end was trimmed by 4 bases and the J gene end by 6 bases; junction bases not matched to a gene: 4. Per germline, CDR1 LNHDA and CDR2 SQIVND (reference sequence). The CDR3 runs to 15 residues. CDR3 in amino acids: CASSSGTGINSPLHF. DNA for the CDR3: TGTGCCAGTAGTAGCGGGACAGGGATTAATTCACCCCTCCACTTT.

The chain carries TRBV18 and TRBJ2-3; TRBD2 agrees at 10 bases. Germline V gene sequence: CDR1 KGHSH, CDR2 LQKENI. This CDR3 contains 17 residues. With 4 bases clipped from V and 5 bases from J, the junction kept 12 bases outside the gene matches. The CDR3 protein is CASSQLIAGGPGDTQYF. DNA of the CDR3: TGTGCCAGCTCACAACTTATAGCGGGAGGTCCGGGAGATACGCAGTATTTT.

V usage is TRBV7-9 and J usage is TRBJ1-3; D gene unclear. This CDR3 region has 13 residues. The V end lost 7 bases, the J end lost 4 bases, and 11 bases lay between the germline ends. The germline V gene encodes CDR1 SEHNR and CDR2 FQNEAQ (reference sequence). The CDR3 is CASTHGVGNTIYF. The DNA for the CDR3 is TGTGCCAGCACCCACGGGGTAGGAAACACCATATATTTT.

This clone was counted a single time. This sequence joins TRBV5-1 and TRBJ2-5; tentative D call: TRBD1 (5 bases). With 4 bases removed from V and 2 bases from J, the gap between germline ends came to 15 bases. The CDR3 has 15 amino acids. Germline V gene data show CDR1 as SGHRS and CDR2 as YFSETQ. CDR3 residues: CASSTQPGIQETQYF. Written as DNA, the CDR3 is TGCGCCAGCAGCACCCAACCAGGGATACAAGAGACCCAGTACTTC. Drawing the rest from reference TRBV5-1 and TRBJ2-5, the complete variable domain is KAGVTQTPRYLIKTRGQQVTLSCSPISGHRSVSWYQQTPGQGLQFLFEYFSETQRNKGNFPGRFSGRQFSNSRSEMNVSTLELGDSALYLCASSTQPGIQETQYFGPGTRLLVL.

The CDR3 DNA reads as TGCAGCCACCGCCCGGACACCAGCACTGAAGCTTTCTTT. Residues: CSHRPDTSTEAFF. V and J are TRBV29-1 and TRBJ1-1, with D possibly being TRBD1 (5 bases). The CDR3 loop spans 13 amino acids. Germline assignment: CDR1 SQVTM and CDR2 ANQGSEA. The ends were cut back, 8 bases at V and 4 bases at J, with 17 bases in the middle.

This chain links TRBV7-2 with TRBJ2-7; TRBD1 matches at 12 bases. The J segment lost 7 bases and the V segment lost 5 bases, leaving 3 bases of the junction unmatched. This CDR3 region has 13 residues. The germline gives CDR1 SGHTA, CDR2 FQGNSA. This CDR3 is CASSRDRGHEQYF. CDR3 DNA: TGTGCCAGCAGCCGGGACAGGGGGCATGAGCAGTACTTC.

This clone was observed a handful of times. The V call is TRBV27, the J call TRBJ2-7, with 7 bases fitting TRBD2. The CDR3 is 13 residues long. V trimming: 7 bases; J trimming: 3 bases; junction bases outside the gene matches: 6. Germline-derived CDR1 and CDR2 are MNHEY and SMNVEV (reference sequence). CDR3 nucleotides: TGTGCCAGCACCGGGGCTAGCGGCTACGAGCAGTACTTC. Residues: CASTGASGYEQYF.

The V gene is TRBV18, the J gene TRBJ2-7; 9 bases align to TRBD1. There are 15 residues in the CDR3. V gave up 2 bases and J gave up 3 bases; unmatched junction bases: 5. From germline, CDR1 is KGHSH and CDR2 LQKENI. CDR3 in amino acids: CASSPTGQGGYEQYF. Here the CDR3 DNA reads TGTGCCAGCTCACCAACGGGACAGGGAGGCTACGAGCAGTACTTC.

V is TRBV2 and J is TRBJ1-1; 11 positions match TRBD1. The V and J ends lost 6 bases and 3 bases, in that order; junction bases with no gene match: 12. The V gene's germline CDR1 is SNHLY and CDR2 FYNNEI. The CDR3 totals 17 residues. The DNA of the CDR3 is TGTGCCAGCAGCGACCCCCTCCCGGGACAGGGGGACACTGAAGCTTTCTTT. It is translated as CASSDPLPGQGDTEAFF.

The gene calls are TRBV30 and TRBJ2-4; no definite D call. This CDR3 comprises 14 residues. CDR1 GTSNPN and CDR2 SVGIG come from the germline V gene (reference sequence). Trimming pared 0 bases from V and 0 bases from J, leaving 6 bases between. CDR3 sequence (DNA): TGTGCCTGGAGTGTGAGAATAGCCAAAAACATTCAGTACTTC. Translating gives CAWSVRIAKNIQYF.